Described below is a single T cell receptor beta chain sequence and its context. What it binds is not known. The data are from a study of blood T cells in healthy people across ages. Study-level points and caveats: The diversity estimates, figures obtained from one million T cells, were considered underestimates. It was not possible, with unsorted PBMCs, to conclusively compare naive and antigen-experienced cells.

Ranging in age from about 6 to 95, the donors were healthy Caucasian individuals from Russia. CDR1 ENHRY and CDR2 SYGVKD come from the germline V gene. The length of the CDR3 is 14 residues. The J segment lost 5 bases and the V segment lost 2 bases, leaving 2 bases of the junction unmatched. Next came a second PCR, run for about 7 to 11 cycles, which used a sample-barcoded 5' primer along with a J-beta primer mix. TCRdb itself ran the 5' RACE reads through MiXCR, one entry per CDR3 protein. The data contain 800,000 to 950,000 distinct CDR3 sequences, under 50% of them singletons. Sequencing was performed on blood. The TCR sequence derives from a man aged 30 to 39 in good health. J is TRBJ2-2 and V is TRBV10-3; 7 bases agree with TRBD2. Here the CDR3 reads CAISEIGGTGELFF. The CDR3 bases are TGTGCCATCAGTGAGATCGGGGGGACCGGGGAGCTGTTTTTT.